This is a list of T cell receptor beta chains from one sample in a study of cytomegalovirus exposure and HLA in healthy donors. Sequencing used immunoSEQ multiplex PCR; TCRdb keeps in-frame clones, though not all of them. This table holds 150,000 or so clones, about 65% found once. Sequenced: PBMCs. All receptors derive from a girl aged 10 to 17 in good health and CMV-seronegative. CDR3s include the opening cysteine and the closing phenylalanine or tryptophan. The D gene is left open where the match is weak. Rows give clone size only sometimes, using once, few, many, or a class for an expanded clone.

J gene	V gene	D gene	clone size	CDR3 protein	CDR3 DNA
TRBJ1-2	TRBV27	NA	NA	CASSLGVRGGVGNYGYTF	TGTGCCAGCAGTTTAGGAGTCCGGGGAGGGGTCGGCAACTATGGCTACACCTTC
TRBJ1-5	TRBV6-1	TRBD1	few	CASSVRGQGNQPQHF	TGTGCCAGCAGTGTCAGGGGGCAGGGCAATCAGCCCCAGCATTTT
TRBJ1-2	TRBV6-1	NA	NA	CASSEPGDGYTF	TGTGCCAGCAGTGAACCAGGGGATGGCTACACCTTC
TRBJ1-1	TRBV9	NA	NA	CASSAMTEAEAFF	TGTGCCAGCAGCGCGATGACTGAAGCTGAAGCTTTCTTT
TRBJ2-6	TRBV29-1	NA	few	CSVVESSGANVLTF	TGCAGCGTTGTTGAGAGCTCTGGGGCCAACGTCCTGACTTTC
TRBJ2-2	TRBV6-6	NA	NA	CASSYGLRGSGELFF	TGTGCCAGCAGTTACGGACTGCGGGGTAGCGGGGAGCTGTTTTTT
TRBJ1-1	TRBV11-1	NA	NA	CASSLSRASTEAFF	TGTGCCAGCAGCTTATCGAGGGCGAGCACTGAAGCTTTCTTT
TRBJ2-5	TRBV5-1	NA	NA	CASSSGGQETQYF	TGCGCCAGCAGCAGTGGGGGGCAAGAGACCCAGTACTTC
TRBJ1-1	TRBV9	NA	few	CASSVTPDTEAFF	TGTGCCAGCAGCGTAACCCCGGACACTGAAGCTTTCTTT
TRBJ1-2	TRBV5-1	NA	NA	CASSSGYGYTF	TGCGCCAGCAGCTCCGGTTATGGCTACACCTTC
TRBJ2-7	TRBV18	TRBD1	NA	CASSLDRSYEQYF	TGTGCCAGCTCCCTGGACAGGTCCTACGAGCAGTACTTC
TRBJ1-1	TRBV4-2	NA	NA	CASSPGQIGTEAFF	TGTGCCAGCAGCCCCGGACAGATCGGCACTGAAGCTTTCTTT
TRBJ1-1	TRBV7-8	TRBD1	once	CASSGPGQGYTEAFF	TGTGCCAGCAGCGGACCGGGACAGGGGTACACTGAAGCTTTCTTT
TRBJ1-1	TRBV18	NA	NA	CASSPLDPQGTEAFF	TGTGCCAGCTCACCTCTGGACCCCCAGGGGACTGAAGCTTTCTTT
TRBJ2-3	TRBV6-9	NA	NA	CASGGLRADTQYF	TGTGCCAGCGGGGGACTCCGCGCAGATACGCAGTATTTT
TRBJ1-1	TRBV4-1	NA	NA	CASSQDRQMNTEAFF	TGCGCCAGCAGCCAAGACCGACAGATGAACACTGAAGCTTTCTTT
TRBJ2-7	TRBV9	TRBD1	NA	CASSATSGTGAPEQYF	TGTGCCAGCAGCGCGACTTCCGGGACAGGGGCCCCTGAGCAGTACTTC
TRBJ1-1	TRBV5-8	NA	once	CASSFRGDRPDFEAFF	TGTGCCAGCAGCTTCCGCGGGGATCGGCCCGACTTTGAAGCTTTCTTT
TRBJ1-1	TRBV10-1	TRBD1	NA	CASSERWTGEGTEAFF	TGCGCCAGCAGTGAAAGGTGGACAGGGGAGGGGACTGAAGCTTTCTTT
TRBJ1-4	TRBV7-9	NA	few	CASSSVGAEKLFF	TGTGCCAGCAGCTCAGTGGGAGCTGAAAAACTGTTTTTT
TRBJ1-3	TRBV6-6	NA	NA	CASSYLRDSGNTIYF	TGTGCCAGCAGTTACCTCAGGGACTCTGGAAACACCATATATTTT
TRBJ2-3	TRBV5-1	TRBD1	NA	CASSVDREGDTQYF	TGCGCCAGCAGCGTGGACAGGGAAGGAGATACGCAGTATTTT
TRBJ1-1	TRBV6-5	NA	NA	CASSYSTVNTEAFF	TGTGCCAGCAGTTACTCAACGGTGAACACTGAAGCTTTCTTT
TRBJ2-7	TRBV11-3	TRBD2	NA	CASSLGGGPTYEQYF	TGTGCCAGCAGCTTAGGCGGGGGGCCCACCTACGAGCAGTACTTC
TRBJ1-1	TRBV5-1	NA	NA	CASSLEGGNTEAFF	TGCGCCAGCAGCTTGGAAGGGGGGAACACTGAAGCTTTCTTT
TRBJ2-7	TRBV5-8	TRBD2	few	CASSLVSSWGSGSYEQYF	TGTGCCAGCAGCTTGGTTTCGTCCTGGGGTAGCGGGTCATACGAGCAGTACTTC
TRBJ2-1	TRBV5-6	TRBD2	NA	CASIFASGAVSYNEQFF	TGTGCCAGCATCTTCGCTAGCGGGGCGGTCTCCTACAATGAGCAGTTCTTC
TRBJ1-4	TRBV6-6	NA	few	CASSPHAGSNEKLFF	TGTGCCAGCAGTCCCCACGCGGGGTCTAATGAAAAACTGTTTTTT
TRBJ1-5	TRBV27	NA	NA	CASSPNQPQHF	TGTGCCAGCAGTCCAAATCAGCCCCAGCATTTT
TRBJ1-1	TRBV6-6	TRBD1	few	CASSHGQVQAFF	TGTGCCAGCAGTCACGGACAGGTACAAGCTTTCTTT
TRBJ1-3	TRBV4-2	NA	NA	CASSQVSSGAGNTIYF	TGTGCCAGCAGCCAAGTCTCCTCAGGGGCTGGAAACACCATATATTTT
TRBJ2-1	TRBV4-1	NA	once	CASSQDIQGHSYNEQFF	TGCGCCAGCAGCCAAGATATCCAGGGACACTCCTACAATGAGCAGTTCTTC
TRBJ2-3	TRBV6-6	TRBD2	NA	CASSSLAGASTDTQYF	TGTGCCAGCAGTTCTCTAGCGGGCGCTAGCACAGATACGCAGTATTTT
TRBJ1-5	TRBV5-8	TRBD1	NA	CASSLKGTGRGQPQHF	TGTGCCAGCAGCTTGAAGGGGACAGGGAGGGGTCAGCCCCAGCATTTT
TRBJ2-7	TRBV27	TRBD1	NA	CASSWDRTSYEQYF	TGTGCCAGCAGTTGGGACAGGACCTCCTACGAGCAGTACTTC
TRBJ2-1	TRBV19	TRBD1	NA	CASSIFRGQGGANEQFF	TGTGCCAGTAGTATCTTCCGGGGACAGGGGGGAGCCAATGAGCAGTTCTTC
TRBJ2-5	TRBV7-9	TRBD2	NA	CASSLMAGGETQYF	TGTGCCAGCAGCTTAATGGCGGGGGGGGAGACCCAGTACTTC
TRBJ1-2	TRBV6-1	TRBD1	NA	CARVQGLGSGYTF	TGTGCCAGGGTACAGGGGTTAGGGTCGGGCTACACCTTC
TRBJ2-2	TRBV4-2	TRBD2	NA	CASSPEASGGSSGGELFF	TGTGCCAGCAGCCCAGAGGCTAGCGGGGGGAGCTCGGGAGGGGAGCTGTTTTTT
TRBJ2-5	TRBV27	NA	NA	CASSPQGGETQYF	TGTGCCAGCAGCCCGCAGGGAGGCGAGACCCAGTACTTC
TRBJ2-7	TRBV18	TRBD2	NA	CASSRLAGGVYEQYF	TGTGCCAGCTCCCGGTTAGCGGGGGGGGTTTACGAGCAGTACTTC
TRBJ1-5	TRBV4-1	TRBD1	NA	CASSQLDRGNQPQHF	TGCGCCAGCAGCCAATTGGACAGGGGCAATCAGCCCCAGCATTTT
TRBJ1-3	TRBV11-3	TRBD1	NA	CASSPGTGPSGNTIYF	TGTGCCAGCAGCCCTGGGACAGGGCCCTCTGGAAACACCATATATTTT
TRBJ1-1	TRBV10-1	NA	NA	CASPWGVVEAFF	TGCGCCAGCCCTTGGGGGGTTGTTGAAGCTTTCTTT
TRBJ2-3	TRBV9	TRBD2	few	CASSDPGLRYF	TGTGCCAGCAGCGATCCGGGACTAAGGTATTTT
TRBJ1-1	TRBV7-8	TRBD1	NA	CASSFMGTGRTEAFF	TGTGCCAGCAGCTTTATGGGGACAGGGAGGACTGAAGCTTTCTTT
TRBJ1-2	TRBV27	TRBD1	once	CASGQGYGYTF	TGTGCCAGCGGACAGGGGTATGGCTACACCTTC
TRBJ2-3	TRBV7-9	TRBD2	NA	CASRPLSGGASDTQYF	TGTGCCAGCAGGCCTCTGAGCGGGGGGGCCTCAGATACGCAGTATTTT
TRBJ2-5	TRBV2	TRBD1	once	CASIRDRAQETQYF	TGTGCCAGCATAAGGGACAGGGCTCAAGAGACCCAGTACTTC
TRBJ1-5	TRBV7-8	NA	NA	CASSLSSTASNQPQHF	TGTGCCAGCAGCTTATCTTCCACAGCCAGCAATCAGCCCCAGCATTTT
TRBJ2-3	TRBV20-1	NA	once	CSAREGGQYF	TGCAGTGCTAGAGAAGGAGGGCAGTATTTT
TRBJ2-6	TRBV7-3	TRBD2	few	CASSFVGPAGSGANVLTF	TGTGCCAGCAGCTTCGTGGGTCCAGCGGGAAGTGGGGCCAACGTCCTGACTTTC